This T cell receptor beta chain was captured by sequencing in a study of T cell repertoires in cytomegalovirus infection (dated by TCRdb to between 2018 and 2021). Context from the whole study: The peptide stimulations were aimed at well-studied HLA-B-restricted epitopes as well as recently identified HLA-C-restricted CMV epitopes, whose presentation resists viral immunomodulation. Because public TCR beta signatures pointed to carriage of CMV infection together with the matching HLA type, the HLA type of each donor mattered for the analysis. Paper-wide results and their limitations: In both this cohort and an independent 352-donor cohort, the cumulative frequency of public TCR beta family members distinguished carriers of CMV infection plus the relevant HLA type. The ex vivo response was dominated by HLA-C-restricted CMV-specific TCR beta clonotypes, which also provided the single most frequent clonotype in two of eight donors.

For this chain, trimming is 0 bases at the V end and 7 bases at the J end, and the number of junction bases without a gene match is 5. The CDR3 spans 17 residues, from the cysteine through the phenylalanine. Only CDR3 DNA remains: 51 bases, in frame from the first base. From the germline V gene (reference sequence), CDR1 is LNHNV and CDR2 is YYDKDF. The sequencing machine was an Illumina HiSeq 1500. Clones were called with MiXCR by TCRdb after fastp trimmed the public reads at Q25, and only in-frame beta chains were retained. CDR3 protein sequences are deduplicated, and each keeps its most common genes and DNA. The sample has some 310,000 distinct CDR3 sequences on record, around 25% of them singletons. The ten largest clones add up to roughly 15% of the sample. Points on this clonotype: Its target antigen remains unknown. Base qualities are missing; no much larger clone stands one base away.

The treatment or condition label on this specimen signifies: in vitro stimulation with specific CMV peptide epitopes to enrich CMV-specific T cells. This sequence uses TRBV15 and TRBJ2-1; a stretch of 14 junction bases matches TRBD2. This specimen was cultured PBMCs, taken from culture after CMV antigen stimulation. The clonotype comes from a human donor in good health (CMV status not recorded). Some clones in this sample may be carry-over from other donors' samples. The nucleotide sequence is TGTGCCACCAGCAGAGAGTATGGGACTAGCGGGGGAAATGAGCAGTTCTTC. It codes for CATSREYGTSGGNEQFF.